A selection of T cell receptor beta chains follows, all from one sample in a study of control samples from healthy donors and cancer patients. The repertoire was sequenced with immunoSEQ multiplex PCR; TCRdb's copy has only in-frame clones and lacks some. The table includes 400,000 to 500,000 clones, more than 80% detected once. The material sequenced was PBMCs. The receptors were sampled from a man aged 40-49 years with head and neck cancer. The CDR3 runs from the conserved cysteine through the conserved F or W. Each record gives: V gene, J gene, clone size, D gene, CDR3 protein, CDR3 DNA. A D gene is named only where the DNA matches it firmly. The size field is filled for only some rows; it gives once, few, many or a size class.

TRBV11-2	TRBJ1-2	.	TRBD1	CASSLQDRGDLGYGYTF	TGTGCCAGCAGCTTACAGGACAGGGGCGACCTTGGCTATGGCTACACCTTC
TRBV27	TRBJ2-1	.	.	CASSLELASNEQFF	TGTGCCAGCAGTTTAGAGCTAGCATCCAATGAGCAGTTCTTC
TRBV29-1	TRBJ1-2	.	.	CSVDRESNYGYTF	TGCAGCGTTGATCGAGAATCTAACTATGGCTACACCTTC
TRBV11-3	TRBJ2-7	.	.	CASSLGAGSYEQYF	TGTGCCAGCAGCTTAGGGGCAGGGTCCTACGAGCAGTACTTC
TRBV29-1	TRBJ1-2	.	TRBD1	CSAVPDRGSGYTF	TGCAGCGCCGTTCCGGACAGGGGTTCTGGCTACACCTTC
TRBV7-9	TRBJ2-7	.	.	CASSLAARGNEQYF	TGTGCCAGCAGCTTAGCAGCTCGGGGGAACGAGCAGTACTTC
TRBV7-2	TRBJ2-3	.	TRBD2	CASSSGSRTSGGAYTQYF	TGTGCCAGCAGCTCCGGGAGCCGGACTAGCGGGGGGGCCTATACGCAGTATTTT
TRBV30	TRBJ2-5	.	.	CAYAQGGETQYF	TGTGCCTACGCACAGGGAGGTGAGACCCAGTACTTC
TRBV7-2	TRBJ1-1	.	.	CASSLGVIPDEAFF	TGTGCCAGCAGCTTGGGGGTAATTCCCGATGAAGCTTTCTTT
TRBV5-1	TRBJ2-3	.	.	CASSSTSFDTQYF	TGCGCCAGCAGCTCTACTAGCTTCGATACGCAGTATTTT
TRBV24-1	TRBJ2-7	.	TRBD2	CATEGPSGSYEQYF	TGTGCCACCGAAGGACCAAGCGGGAGTTACGAGCAGTACTTC
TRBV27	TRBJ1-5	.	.	CASSEGGNSNQPQHF	TGTGCCAGCAGTGAGGGGGGCAATAGCAATCAGCCCCAGCATTTT
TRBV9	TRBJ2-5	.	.	CASSVSFGVDVETQYF	TGTGCCAGCAGCGTAAGTTTTGGGGTCGACGTGGAGACCCAGTACTTC
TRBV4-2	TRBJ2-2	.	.	CASSQEVPPGLTGELFF	TGTGCCAGCAGCCAAGAAGTACCCCCAGGGTTAACCGGGGAGCTGTTTTTT
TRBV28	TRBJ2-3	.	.	CASSFLTSTDTQYF	TGTGCCAGCAGCTTCCTCACTAGCACAGATACGCAGTATTTT
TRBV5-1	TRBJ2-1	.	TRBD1	CASSWGQGGREQFF	TGCGCCAGCAGCTGGGGACAGGGGGGGCGTGAGCAGTTCTTC
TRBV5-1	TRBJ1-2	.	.	CASSPGTGPGYTF	TGCGCCAGCAGCCCGGGAACAGGGCCTGGCTACACCTTC
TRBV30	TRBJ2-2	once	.	CAWSQGRDTGELFF	TGTGCCTGGAGTCAGGGGCGAGACACCGGGGAGCTGTTTTTT
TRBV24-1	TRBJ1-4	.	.	CATSDSGGGHLFF	TGTGCCACCAGTGATTCTGGGGGGGGGCATCTGTTTTTT
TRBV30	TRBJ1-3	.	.	CAWSVGLSISGNTIYF	TGTGCCTGGAGTGTTGGATTGAGTATCTCTGGAAACACCATATATTTT
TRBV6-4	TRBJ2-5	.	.	CASARDPGTETQYF	TGTGCCAGCGCGAGGGACCCAGGGACCGAGACCCAGTACTTC
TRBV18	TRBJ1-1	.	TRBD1	CASSPPGQGNTEAFF	TGTGCCAGCTCACCTCCTGGACAGGGGAACACTGAAGCTTTCTTT
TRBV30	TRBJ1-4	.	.	CAWRDLIDEKLFF	TGTGCCTGGAGAGACCTGATTGATGAAAAACTGTTTTTT
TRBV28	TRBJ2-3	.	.	CASSPRLTTDTQYF	TGTGCCAGCAGCCCTCGACTAACCACAGATACGCAGTATTTT
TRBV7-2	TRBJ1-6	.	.	CASSPGVPNSPLHF	TGTGCCAGCAGCCCGGGAGTTCCCAATTCACCCCTCCACTTT
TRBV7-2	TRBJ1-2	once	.	CASSLRRGYGYTF	TGTGCCAGCAGCTTGCGCAGGGGTTATGGCTACACCTTC
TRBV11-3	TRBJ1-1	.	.	CASSLGDPGTEAFF	TGTGCCAGCAGCTTAGGGGATCCAGGCACTGAAGCTTTCTTT
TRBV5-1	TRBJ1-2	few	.	CASSLGPDANGYTF	TGCGCCAGCAGCCTGGGACCTGATGCTAATGGCTACACCTTC
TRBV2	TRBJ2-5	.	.	CASSDPQGWAETQYF	TGTGCCAGCAGTGACCCCCAGGGGTGGGCAGAGACCCAGTACTTC
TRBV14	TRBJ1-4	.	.	CASSQEAGGLIGEKLFF	TGTGCCAGCAGCCAAGAGGCAGGTGGTCTGATAGGGGAAAAACTGTTTTTT
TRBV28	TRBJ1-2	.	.	CASRRTANYGYTF	TGTGCCAGCAGGCGGACGGCAAACTATGGCTACACCTTC
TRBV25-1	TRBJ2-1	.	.	CACQTQTYNEQFF	TGTGCCTGTCAAACACAAACCTACAATGAGCAGTTCTTC
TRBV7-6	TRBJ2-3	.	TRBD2	CASSLGLITGGTDTQYF	TGTGCCAGCAGCCTCGGGTTGATAACGGGGGGGACAGATACGCAGTATTTT
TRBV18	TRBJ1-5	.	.	CASSPQGDQPQHF	TGTGCCAGCTCACCACAGGGGGATCAGCCCCAGCATTTT
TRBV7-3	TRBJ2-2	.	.	CASSSQPTGELFF	TGTGCCAGCAGCTCCCAGCCGACCGGGGAGCTGTTTTTT
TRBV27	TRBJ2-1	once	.	CASSLARVNEQFF	TGTGCCAGCAGTTTAGCCAGGGTTAATGAGCAGTTCTTC
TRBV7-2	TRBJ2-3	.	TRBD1	CASSLVAGGGDTQYF	TGTGCCAGCAGCTTGGTGGCAGGGGGCGGCGATACGCAGTATTTT
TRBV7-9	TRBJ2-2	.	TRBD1	CASSPLGQVYGTGELFF	TGTGCCAGCAGCCCACTTGGACAGGTGTACGGCACCGGGGAGCTGTTTTTT
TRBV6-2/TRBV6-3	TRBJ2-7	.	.	CASSSSPASSYEQYF	TGTGCCAGCAGTTCCAGCCCAGCCAGCTCCTACGAGCAGTACTTC
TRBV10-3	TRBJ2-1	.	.	CAISESGTSYNEQFF	TGTGCCATCAGTGAATCAGGGACATCCTACAATGAGCAGTTCTTC
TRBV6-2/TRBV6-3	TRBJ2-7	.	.	CASSYGQGLIYEQYF	TGTGCCAGCAGTTACGGCCAGGGGTTAATCTACGAGCAGTACTTC
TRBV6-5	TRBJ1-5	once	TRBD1	CASSTQGASNQPQHF	TGTGCCAGCAGTACACAGGGGGCGAGCAATCAGCCCCAGCATTTT
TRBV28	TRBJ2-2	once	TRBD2	CASSSGTSEAGELFF	TGTGCCAGCAGCTCCGGGACTAGCGAGGCCGGGGAGCTGTTTTTT
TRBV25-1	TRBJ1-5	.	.	CASSDGAGNSNQPQHF	TGTGCCAGCAGTGACGGGGCGGGAAATAGCAATCAGCCCCAGCATTTT
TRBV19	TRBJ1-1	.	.	CASSIRGPTEAFF	TGTGCCAGTAGTATACGGGGTCCCACTGAAGCTTTCTTT
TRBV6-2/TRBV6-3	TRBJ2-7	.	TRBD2	CASSYSVRAGYEQYF	TGTGCCAGCAGTTATTCCGTCCGAGCGGGGTACGAGCAGTACTTC
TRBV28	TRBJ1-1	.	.	CASFRTGHPPTEAFF	TGTGCCAGCTTCAGGACGGGACACCCTCCCACTGAAGCTTTCTTT
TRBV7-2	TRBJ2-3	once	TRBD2	CASRRKGGSDTQYF	TGTGCCAGCAGAAGGAAGGGAGGGTCAGATACGCAGTATTTT
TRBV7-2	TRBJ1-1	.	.	CASSLVSGLNTEAFF	TGTGCCAGCAGCTTAGTGTCAGGGCTTAACACTGAAGCTTTCTTT
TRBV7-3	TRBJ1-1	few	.	CASSSGRGTEAFF	TGTGCCAGCAGCTCTGGACGGGGCACTGAAGCTTTCTTT
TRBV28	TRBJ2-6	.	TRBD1	CASSPGQGLNFAGANVLTF	TGTGCCAGCAGTCCCGGACAGGGTCTGAATTTTGCTGGGGCCAACGTCCTGACTTTC
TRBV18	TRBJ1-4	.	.	CASSPVGSATNEKLFF	TGTGCCAGCTCACCAGTAGGGTCTGCAACTAATGAAAAACTGTTTTTT
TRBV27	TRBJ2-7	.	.	CASSLSWRLYEQYF	TGTGCCAGCAGTTTATCGTGGAGACTCTACGAGCAGTACTTC
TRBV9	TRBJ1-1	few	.	CASSVAAGVRTEAFF	TGTGCCAGCAGCGTAGCTGCGGGAGTAAGGACTGAAGCTTTCTTT
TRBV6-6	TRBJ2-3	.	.	CASRARADTDTQYF	TGTGCCAGCAGGGCCCGGGCTGACACAGATACGCAGTATTTT